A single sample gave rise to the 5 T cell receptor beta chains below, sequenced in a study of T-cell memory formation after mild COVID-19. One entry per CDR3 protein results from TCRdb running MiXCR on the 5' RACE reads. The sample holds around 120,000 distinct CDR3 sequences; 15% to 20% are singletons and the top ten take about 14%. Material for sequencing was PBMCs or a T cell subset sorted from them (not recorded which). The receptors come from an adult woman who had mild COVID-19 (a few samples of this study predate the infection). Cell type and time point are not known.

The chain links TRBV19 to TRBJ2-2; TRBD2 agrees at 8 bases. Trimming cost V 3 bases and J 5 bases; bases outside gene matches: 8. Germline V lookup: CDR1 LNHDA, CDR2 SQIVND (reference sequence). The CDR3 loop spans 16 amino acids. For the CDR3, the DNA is TGTGCCAGTAGTATCGACGGGAGGGGTTGGACCGGGGAGCTGTTTTTT. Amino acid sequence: CASSIDGRGWTGELFF.

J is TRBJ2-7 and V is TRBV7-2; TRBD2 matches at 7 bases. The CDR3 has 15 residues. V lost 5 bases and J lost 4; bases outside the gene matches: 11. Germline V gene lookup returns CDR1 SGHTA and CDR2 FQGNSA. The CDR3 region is CASSPTRGRAYEQYF. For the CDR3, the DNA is TGTGCCAGCAGCCCGACCCGAGGGAGGGCTTACGAGCAGTACTTC.

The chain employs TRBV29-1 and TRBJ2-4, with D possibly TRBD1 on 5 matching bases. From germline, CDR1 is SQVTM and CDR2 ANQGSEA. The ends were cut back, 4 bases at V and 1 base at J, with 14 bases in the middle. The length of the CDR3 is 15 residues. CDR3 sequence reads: CSVGSQGTAKNIQYF. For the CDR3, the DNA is TGCAGCGTTGGTAGTCAGGGAACCGCCAAAAACATTCAGTACTTC.

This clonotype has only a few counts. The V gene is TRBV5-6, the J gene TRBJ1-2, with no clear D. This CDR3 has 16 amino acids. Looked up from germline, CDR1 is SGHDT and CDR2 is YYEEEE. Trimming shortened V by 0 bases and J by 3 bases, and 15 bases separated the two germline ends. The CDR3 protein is CASSLGSPLGHYGYTF. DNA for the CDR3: TGTGCCAGCAGCTTGGGTTCCCCCTTAGGTCACTATGGCTACACCTTC.

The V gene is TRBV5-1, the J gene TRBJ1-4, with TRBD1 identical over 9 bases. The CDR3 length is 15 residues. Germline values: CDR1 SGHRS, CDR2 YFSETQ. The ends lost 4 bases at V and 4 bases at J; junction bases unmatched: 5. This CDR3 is CASSIGDRVNEKLFF. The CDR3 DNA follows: TGCGCCAGCAGCATCGGGGACAGGGTTAATGAAAAACTGTTTTTT.